The 17 T cell receptor beta chains given below trace back to one sample, sequenced in a study of cytotoxic CD8 clonotypes in ibrutinib-treated CLL. Some clones are missing from TCRdb's copy, which holds only in-frame ones; the method was immunoSEQ multiplex PCR. The profile covers approximately 190,000 clones, with around 75% appearing a single time and roughly 5.9% taken by the ten largest. Sequenced here: PBMCs, sampled after 12 months of ibrutinib treatment. The receptors come from a human donor with chronic lymphocytic leukemia.

J is TRBJ1-2 and V is TRBV29-1; 7 bases fit TRBD1. Germline CDR1 reads SQVTM; CDR2 reads ANQGSEA. The J segment lost 6 bases and the V segment lost 7 bases, leaving 14 bases of the junction unmatched. The CDR3 extends over 14 amino acids. The DNA of the CDR3 is TGCAGCGCGGGGAGTTGGACAGGCGCTGATGGCTACACCTTC. Residues: CSAGSWTGADGYTF. The full variable domain, its missing parts supplied by reference TRBV29-1 and TRBJ1-2, is SAVISQKPSRDICQRGTSLTIQCQVDSQVTMMFWYRQQPGQSLTLIATANQGSEATYESGFVIDKFPISRPNLTFSTLTVSNMSPEDSSIYLCSAGSWTGADGYTFGSGTRLTVV.

This chain connects TRBV28 to TRBJ2-7, with TRBD1 as a possible D gene (5 bases). With 5 bases removed from V and 3 bases from J, the gap between germline ends came to 8 bases. The germline V gene encodes CDR1 MDHEN and CDR2 SYDVKM. This CDR3 is built from 12 residues. The CDR3 region has the DNA TGTGCCAGCAGTGGACACGTCTACGAGCAGTACTTC. Its translation: CASSGHVYEQYF.

The chain uses TRBV18 and TRBJ1-1; D call uncertain. The CDR3 contains 14 residues. Germline V gives CDR1 KGHSH, CDR2 LQKENI. V lost 1 base, J lost 0 bases, and 6 bases lay in between. CDR3 in amino acids: CASSPQEVNTEAFF. The DNA for the CDR3 is TGTGCCAGCTCACCACAGGAGGTGAACACTGAAGCTTTCTTT.

The chain combines TRBV29-1 with TRBJ1-4; 9 nucleotides match TRBD1. The germline V gene encodes CDR1 SQVTM and CDR2 ANQGSEA. V dropped 5 bases and J dropped 7; count of bases not matched to a gene: 11. CDR3 size: 15 residues. CDR3: CSVLILGQGSEKLFF. CDR3 bases: TGCAGCGTTTTAATTTTAGGACAGGGGAGTGAAAAACTGTTTTTT.

This chain links TRBV9 with TRBJ1-1; D uncertain. The CDR3 has 15 amino acids. Germline V gene data show CDR1 as SGDLS and CDR2 as YYNGEE. V was pared by 3 bases and J by 3 bases, with 15 bases between. Here the CDR3 reads CASSASSSGHTEAFF. The CDR3 region has the DNA TGTGCCAGCAGCGCCTCCTCTAGCGGGCACACTGAAGCTTTCTTT.

The chain employs TRBV18 and TRBJ1-4; the D is unclear. This CDR3 has 12 residues. In germline, CDR1 is KGHSH, CDR2 LQKENI. Trimming left V 1 base short and J 8 bases short, with 5 bases between. The CDR3 coding sequence is TGTGCCAGCTCACCACAAGGGGAAAAACTGTTTTTT. This sequence encodes CASSPQGEKLFF.

This rearrangement joins TRBV7-2 to TRBJ2-7, with TRBD2 identical over 7 bases. The CDR3 spans 13 residues. The germline gives CDR1 SGHTA, CDR2 FQGNSA. V gave up 4 bases and J gave up 3 bases; unmatched junction bases: 3. In nucleotides, the CDR3 is TGTGCCAGCAGCTCCGTAGCGGGCTACGAGCAGTACTTC. It specifies CASSSVAGYEQYF.

The chain couples TRBV4-1 to TRBJ2-7; D might be TRBD1 (6 bases). CDR1 MGHRA and CDR2 YSYEKL come from the germline V gene. This CDR3 is built from 15 residues. The ends were cut back, 0 bases at V and 3 bases at J, with 12 bases in the middle. The CDR3 is CASSQERTASYEQYF. For the CDR3, the DNA is TGCGCCAGCAGCCAAGAGAGGACAGCTAGCTACGAGCAGTACTTC.

The rearrangement joins TRBV30 to TRBJ1-4; D gene unclear. Germline V CDR1 and CDR2: GTSNPN, SVGIG (reference sequence). CDR3 size: 15 residues. V dropped 3 bases and J dropped 8 bases, with 19 bases sitting between them. CDR3 protein: CAWRSPGRTNEKLFF. For the CDR3, the DNA is TGTGCCTGGAGATCTCCGGGGAGAACGAACGAAAAACTGTTTTTT.

The genes are TRBV5-1 and TRBJ1-4, with unresolved D. This CDR3 is built from 16 residues. Trimming removed 0 bases from V and 7 bases from J, with 16 bases in between. Per the germline V gene, CDR1 is SGHRS and CDR2 is YFSETQ. CDR3 DNA: TGCGCCAGCAGCTTGGCCTTTTTCGGGTCAGGTGAAAAACTGTTTTTT. Its protein product is CASSLAFFGSGEKLFF.

The CDR3 is CASSPRRNYEQYF. The CDR3, as DNA: TGTGCCAGCAGCCCTCGACGGAACTACGAGCAGTACTTC. The chain recombines TRBV5-6 with TRBJ2-7; D unclear. The CDR3 runs to 13 residues. Germline CDR1 and CDR2: SGHDT and YYEEEE. V dropped 4 bases and J dropped 3 bases, with 11 bases sitting between them. The full variable domain, rest sourced from reference TRBV5-6 and TRBJ2-7, is DAGVTQSPTHLIKTRGQQVTLRCSPKSGHDTVSWYQQALGQGPQFIFQYYEEEERQRGNFPDRFSGHQFPNYSSELNVNALLLGDSALYLCASSPRRNYEQYFGPGTRLTVT.

The chain links TRBV18 to TRBJ2-7; the D gene is possibly TRBD2 (6 bases). CDR1 KGHSH and CDR2 LQKENI come from the germline V gene. CDR3 length equals 14 residues. The V gene lost 4 bases and the J gene lost 4 bases, with 14 bases spanning the gap. For the CDR3, the DNA is TGTGCCAGCTCACTTGGAGGGGCCCAGTACGAGCAGTACTTC. It yields the protein CASSLGGAQYEQYF.

The J gene is TRBJ2-7, the V gene TRBV5-1; D might be TRBD1 (5 bases). The CDR3 covers 14 residues. Trimming took off 3 bases at V and 1 base at J, with 11 bases between the two ends. Germline CDR1 reads SGHRS; CDR2 reads YFSETQ. The DNA for the CDR3 is TGCGCCAGCAGCTCAGCGACAGCTTCCTACGAGCAGTACTTC. Residues: CASSSATASYEQYF.

This sequence joins TRBV7-8 and TRBJ2-1; 11 bases are shared with TRBD2. The CDR3 has 16 amino acids. The germline CDR1 and CDR2 sequences are SGHVS and FQNEAQ. Unmatched junction bases numbered 7, after V lost 5 bases and J lost 4 bases. For the CDR3, the DNA is TGTGCCAGCAGCCCCTGGGGACTAGCGGAGTACAATGAGCAGTTCTTC. This codes for CASSPWGLAEYNEQFF.

The chain employs TRBV6-1 and TRBJ1-4, with D possibly TRBD1 on 6 matching bases. Germline CDR1 and CDR2: MNHNS and SASEGT. The CDR3 is 15 amino acids. The ends were cut back, 4 bases at V and 5 bases at J, with 14 bases in the middle. The CDR3 region is CASSVLYRENEKLFF. CDR3 nucleotide sequence: TGTGCCAGCAGTGTACTTTACAGGGAGAATGAAAAACTGTTTTTT.

CDR3 loop: CASTTREDTEAFF. The CDR3 region has the DNA TGTGCCAGCACTACACGGGAAGACACTGAAGCTTTCTTT. The rearrangement links TRBV6-6 to TRBJ1-1; D is undetermined. Germline V gene data show CDR1 as MNHNY and CDR2 as SVGAGI (reference sequence). V was clipped by 7 bases and J by 3 bases, with 12 bases between them. The CDR3 has 13 residues.

In its sample, this clone was seen once. This chain joins TRBV5-1 and TRBJ2-7, with TRBD2 matching 7 bases. Germline CDR1 reads SGHRS; CDR2 reads YFSETQ. This CDR3 contains 13 residues. V lost 0 bases to trimming and J lost 6 bases; unmatched junction nucleotides: 3. The CDR3 DNA follows: TGCGCCAGCAGCTTGGGCGGGAGTCCCGAGCAGTACTTC. Its translation: CASSLGGSPEQYF.